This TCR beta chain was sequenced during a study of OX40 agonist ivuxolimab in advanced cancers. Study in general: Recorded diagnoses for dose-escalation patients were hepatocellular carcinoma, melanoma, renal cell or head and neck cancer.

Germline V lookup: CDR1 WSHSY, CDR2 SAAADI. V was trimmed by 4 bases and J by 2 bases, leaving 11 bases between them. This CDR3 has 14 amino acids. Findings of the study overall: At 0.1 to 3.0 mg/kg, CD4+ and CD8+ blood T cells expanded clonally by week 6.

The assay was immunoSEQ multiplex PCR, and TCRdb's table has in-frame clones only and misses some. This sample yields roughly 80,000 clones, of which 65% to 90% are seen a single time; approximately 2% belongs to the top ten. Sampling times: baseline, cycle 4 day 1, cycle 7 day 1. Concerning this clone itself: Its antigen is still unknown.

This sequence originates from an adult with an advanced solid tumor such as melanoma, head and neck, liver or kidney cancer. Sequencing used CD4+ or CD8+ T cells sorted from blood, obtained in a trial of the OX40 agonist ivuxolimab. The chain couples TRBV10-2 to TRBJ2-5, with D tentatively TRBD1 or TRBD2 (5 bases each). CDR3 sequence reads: CASSVGGRQETQYF. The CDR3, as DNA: TGCGCCAGCAGTGTTGGGGGTAGACAAGAGACCCAGTACTTC.